The rows below give T cell receptor beta chains drawn from one sample of a study of T cells in Graves' hyperthyroidism and ophthalmopathy. TCRdb re-called the multiplex PCR reads with MiXCR, one entry per CDR3 protein. The repertoire includes a few hundred thousand distinct CDR3 sequences, less than 20% of them detected once, and 40% sits in the top ten. Material for sequencing was blood. The receptors originated from a man aged 18-30 years with Graves' ophthalmopathy. Each CDR3 is given with its conserved first and last residue. The D gene is left open where the match is weak. Some rows mark clone size as missing; the rest say once, few, many or name a class of expanded clone.

v_call,j_call,clone_size,d_call,cdr3_nt,cdr3_aa
TRBV12-3/TRBV12-4,TRBJ1-2,many,NA,TGTGCCAGCAGCCCCGGAGAAGGCTATGGCTACACCTTC,CASSPGEGYGYTF
TRBV10-1,TRBJ2-3,NA,TRBD1,TGCGCCAGCAGCCTGGGACCGGGACAGGACACAGATACGCAGTATTTT,CASSLGPGQDTDTQYF
TRBV3-1,TRBJ2-3,NA,NA,TGTGCCAGCAGCCACCGGGGGACCCGTAGCACAGATACGCAGTATTTT,CASSHRGTRSTDTQYF
TRBV7-8,TRBJ1-5,many,NA,TGTGCCAGCAGCTTAGTGGACGGCCATAGCAATCAGCCCCAGCATTTT,CASSLVDGHSNQPQHF
TRBV28,TRBJ2-7,many,TRBD2,TGTGCCAGCAGATCCGGGGGGGCCAACTACGAGCAGTACTTC,CASRSGGANYEQYF
TRBV7-9,TRBJ2-1,NA,TRBD2,TGTGCCAGCAGTCGGGACTCTAGCGGGGGAACGGTTGAGCAGTTCTTC,CASSRDSSGGTVEQFF
TRBV2,TRBJ2-1,NA,NA,TGTGCCAGCAGCGGCGGCAGAATGAGCTCCTACAATGAGCAGTTCTTC,CASSGGRMSSYNEQFF
TRBV12-3/TRBV12-4,TRBJ1-1,many,TRBD1,TGTGCCAGCAGGCAACACAGGGGCATGAACACTGAAGCTTTCTTT,CASRQHRGMNTEAFF
TRBV7-9,TRBJ2-7,many,NA,TGTGCCAGCAGCCCCCGGGGAGTCCCCTACGAGCAGTACTTC,CASSPRGVPYEQYF
TRBV6-1,TRBJ2-2,NA,NA,TGTGCCATCCTCACCTGGCAACTGTTTTTT,CAILTWQLFF
TRBV20-1,TRBJ1-1,many,TRBD1,TGCAGTGCTAGGCGGACAGGGGGCGGCACTGAAGCTTTCTTT,CSARRTGGGTEAFF
TRBV2,TRBJ2-2,few,NA,TGTGCCAGCAAGGGGGGGGCCTCGAACACCGGGGAGCTGTTTTTT,CASKGGASNTGELFF
TRBV28,TRBJ1-2,many,TRBD1,TGTGCCAGCAGTTTAGAGGGGGCGAGGGGCTACACCTTC,CASSLEGARGYTF
TRBV7-8,TRBJ2-2,NA,NA,TGTGCCAGCAACTACCGGCAGGGAGGCACCGGGGAGCTGTTTTTT,CASNYRQGGTGELFF
TRBV6-2/TRBV6-3,TRBJ1-2,NA,NA,TGTGCCAGCAAGGAGCGAAGCTATGGCTACACCTTC,CASKERSYGYTF
TRBV20-1,TRBJ2-5,many,NA,TGCAGTGCCCCGTACCCGGGGCAAGAGACCCAGTACTTC,CSAPYPGQETQYF
TRBV6-1,TRBJ2-1,NA,TRBD2,TGTGCCAGCAGTGGCGAGACTAGCGGGGGACCCGCACAGCAGTTCTTC,CASSGETSGGPAQQFF
TRBV12-3/TRBV12-4,TRBJ2-3,few,TRBD2,TGTGCCAGCAGTTTTGCGGGGGTGGGAAATACGCAGTATTTT,CASSFAGVGNTQYF
TRBV7-3,TRBJ2-2,NA,NA,TGTGCCAGCAACTTAGGTCTAAATACCGGGGAGCTGTTTTTT,CASNLGLNTGELFF
TRBV28,TRBJ2-4,many,NA,TGTGCCAGCATCCACCGTACTCTCGGCATTCAGTACTTC,CASIHRTLGIQYF
TRBV9,TRBJ2-3,few,TRBD1,TGTGCCAGCAGCACCCAAGGGGGACAGTACACAGATACGCAGTATTTT,CASSTQGGQYTDTQYF
TRBV10-2,TRBJ1-2,few,NA,TGCGCCAGCACCCCGTCAACTAACTATGGCTACACCTTC,CASTPSTNYGYTF
TRBV20-1,TRBJ1-4,many,NA,TGCAGTGCTAGAGACGAGGGGGGCGTTAAGGAAAAACTGTTTTTT,CSARDEGGVKEKLFF
TRBV19,TRBJ1-5,once,TRBD1,TGTGCCAGTAGTCAGTCGGAGGACAGGCGCAATCAGCCCCAGCATTTT,CASSQSEDRRNQPQHF
TRBV12-3/TRBV12-4,TRBJ2-4,NA,NA,TGTGCCAGCAGTTTCGCAGGGGCTTCGCCCACTTTAGCCAAAAACATTCAGTACTTC,CASSFAGASPTLAKNIQYF
TRBV2,TRBJ2-5,once,TRBD2,TGTGCCAGCAGGCAGTCGAGGACTAGCGGGGGGGGACAAGAGACCCAGTACTTC,CASRQSRTSGGGQETQYF
TRBV27,TRBJ2-7,few,NA,TGTGCCAGCAGTTTAACGCCCGGAACCTTAAAGGGCGAGCAGTACTTC,CASSLTPGTLKGEQYF
TRBV11-2,TRBJ2-4,few,NA,TGTGCCAGCAGCTTGGGGGCGCTAGCCAAAAACATTCAGTACTTC,CASSLGALAKNIQYF
TRBV6-5,TRBJ1-3,many,NA,TGTGCCAGCAGTTACACGAGCTCTGGAAACACCATATATTTT,CASSYTSSGNTIYF
TRBV4-1,TRBJ1-3,NA,NA,TGCGCCAGCAGCCGGGAATTGGCCATATATTTT,CASSRELAIYF
TRBV6-1,TRBJ1-1,many,TRBD1,TGTGCCAGTTTTTTCATCCCAGGGGGCACTGAAGCTTTCTTT,CASFFIPGGTEAFF
TRBV14,TRBJ1-2,NA,NA,TGTGCCAGCAGCAAAGGCCCGGCGTTCACCTTC,CASSKGPAFTF
TRBV12-3/TRBV12-4,TRBJ2-7,many,TRBD1,TGTGCCAGCAGTTGGGACAGCGAGCAGTACTTC,CASSWDSEQYF
TRBV20-1,TRBJ2-1,many,NA,TGCAGTGCTAGTTTGATAGTATTCGATGAGCAGTTCTTC,CSASLIVFDEQFF
TRBV5-1,TRBJ1-2,many,NA,TGCGCCAGCAGCTTGCGGGAGGCTAACTATGGCTACACCTTC,CASSLREANYGYTF
TRBV18,TRBJ1-5,NA,NA,TGTGCCAGCTCACTTAGGGGATTCGTGGGCAATCAGCCCCAGCATTTT,CASSLRGFVGNQPQHF
TRBV7-9,TRBJ1-1,NA,NA,TGTGCCAGCAGCCCCCGGTTTTTAGCAGGGGAGGGAACTGAAGCTTTCTTT,CASSPRFLAGEGTEAFF